This note documents a single TCR beta chain sequence. Its antigen is unidentified. Naive CD8 populations comprised CD45RO-negative cells positively selected for CCR7, excluding terminally differentiated effector memory CD45RA+ cells. The study drew all its donors from Caucasian adults living in Nashville, Tennessee. Repertoires were generated with immunoSEQ multiplex PCR, while TCRdb's copy carries only in-frame clones and drops some. The data show more than 2 million clones, 93% seen once. The CDR3 runs to 15 residues. The V end was cut by 0 bases, the J end by 8 bases, with 17 bases between. Germline CDR1 SQVTM, CDR2 ANQGSEA. The data stem from a study of shared clonotypes between healthy human individuals. Whole-study context: Each donor's CD4 naive and CD4 memory cells filled three plates apiece, CD8 naive two, and CD8 memory one. Findings of the study overall: Among donors, the sharing of clonotypes was expected to be influenced by sequencing depth. As a rule, naive subsets had a larger estimated richness than memory subsets.

The TCR originated in a man between 18 and 29 years old in good health. Some clones in this sample may be carry-over from other donors' samples. The chain employs TRBV29-1 and TRBJ2-1; D is ambiguous. The material sequenced was naive CD8+ T cells from PBMCs. CDR3 protein: CSVEDPESYTDEQFF. The CDR3 region has the DNA TGCAGCGTTGAAGATCCCGAGTCATATACCGATGAGCAGTTCTTC.